This T cell receptor beta chain was observed in a study of blood T cell repertoires in COVID-19. Background on the study: The United States, Italy and Spain were the sources of the acute and convalescent COVID-19 samples. T cells, B-cell-depleted T cells, or PBMCs supplied cDNA or gDNA.

Concerning this clone: This specimen includes other DNA sequences encoding the same CDR3.

Authors' analysis steps: The assay estimated nucleated cells by amplifying reference gene primers. Method: immunoSEQ multiplex PCR; TCRdb's copy keeps in-frame clones and lacks some. Clone size and the V and J calls come from that table; the DNA yielded D and trimming. The data contain under 250,000 clones, roughly 84% of them singletons. This CDR3 has 11 amino acids. Germline CDR1 reads MNHEY; CDR2 reads SVGAGI. J lost 5 bases, V lost 6 bases, and 0 bases had no gene match. The sequence derives from a man aged 50-59 years with active or convalescent COVID-19. The chain has TRBV6-5 and TRBJ2-7; TRBD1 agrees at 8 bases. The specimen sequenced was peripheral blood. Here the CDR3 DNA reads TGTGCCAGCAGGACAGGGGACGAGCAGTACTTC. It yields the protein CASRTGDEQYF.